The following is a TCR beta chain sequence with its context. V gave up 7 bases and J gave up 3 bases, with 12 bases separating them. CDR3 length: 13 amino acids. CDR1 is DFQATT and CDR2 is SNEGSKA in the germline V gene (reference sequence). This sample is drawn from a study of CD8 T cells in Susac syndrome. Random hexamers served to reverse transcribe roughly 0.45 to 1 ug RNA. TCR beta CDR3 was amplified by immunoSEQ multiplex PCR. This amplification extended across 54 Vbeta and 13 Jbeta segments. TCRdb called the immunoSEQ multiplex PCR reads again in MiXCR, with one record for every CDR3 protein. The repertoire holds 150,000 or so distinct CDR3 sequences, nearly 97% seen once, with 0.14% to 0.15% in the top ten. Stable or active relapsing-remitting multiple sclerosis, untreated and meeting revised McDonald criteria, defined the controls. Negative isolation yielded CD4+ and CD8+ T cells, and FACS enriched TEMRA cells.

This TCR derives from a human donor with multiple sclerosis. The sequenced material came from CD8+ T cells from PBMCs. This sequence joins TRBV20-1 and TRBJ2-2; no clear D gene. The CDR3 DNA follows: TGCAGTGTCCGGTACGGTGACACCGGGGAGCTGTTTTTT. Translation: CSVRYGDTGELFF.